The 11 T cell receptor beta chains in this list originate from one sample, sequenced in a study of cytomegalovirus exposure and HLA in healthy donors. The PCR contained 60 Vbeta and 13 Jbeta primers. Profiled with immunoSEQ multiplex PCR; TCRdb holds only in-frame clones, not every one. Seen here are over 130,000 clones, roughly 66% observed once, and the top ten hold roughly 6%. The specimen was PBMCs. These receptors were taken from a woman aged 60 to 75 in good health and CMV-seronegative.

The chain is built from TRBV10-3 and TRBJ1-2, with TRBD1 as a possible D gene (6 bases). Trimming took 0 bases from V and 7 from J, leaving 12 bases between them. This CDR3 spans 14 amino acids. Germline V gene sequence: CDR1 ENHRY, CDR2 SYGVKD. The CDR3 DNA reads as TGTGCCATCAGTGAGTCCAGGCAGGGGAGTGGCTACACCTTC. Amino acids: CAISESRQGSGYTF.

The CDR3 spells CASSLAIQGVTKNIQYF. The CDR3 coding sequence is TGTGCCAGCAGTTTAGCGATACAGGGGGTAACCAAAAACATTCAGTACTTC. The chain combines TRBV28 with TRBJ2-4; TRBD1 agrees at 8 bases. CDR3 size: 17 residues. Per germline, CDR1 MDHEN and CDR2 SYDVKM. V trimming: 2 bases; J trimming: 2 bases; junction bases outside the gene matches: 8. Based on the CDR3 plus reference TRBV28 and TRBJ2-4, the full variable domain is DVKVTQSSRYLVKRTGEKVFLECVQDMDHENMFWYRQDPGLGLRLIYFSYDVKMKEKGDIPEGYSVSREKKERFSLILESASTNQTSMYLCASSLAIQGVTKNIQYFGAGTRLSVL.

This clone was observed a single time. The V and J genes are TRBV18 and TRBJ1-4; 11 bases map to TRBD1. CDR1 KGHSH and CDR2 LQKENI come from the germline V gene. The CDR3 contains 16 residues. The junction had 7 bases not matched to a gene; V was cut back by 6 bases and J by 4 bases. In DNA, the CDR3 is TGTGCCAGCTCGCCGCCCGGGACAGGGGGTAATGAAAAACTGTTTTTT. This codes for CASSPPGTGGNEKLFF.

V is TRBV7-3 and J is TRBJ2-1, with D possibly TRBD2 on 5 matching bases. The V gene's germline CDR1 is SGHTA and CDR2 FQGTGA. This CDR3 has 16 residues. V lost 2 bases to trimming and J lost 7 bases, with 18 bases between them. In DNA, the CDR3 is TGTGCCAGCAGCTTACCCGCGGGTGGGGAGAGGAATGAGCAGTTCTTC. Residues: CASSLPAGGERNEQFF.

This chain links TRBV7-8 with TRBJ2-5; possibly TRBD2 for D (8 bases). Per the germline V gene, CDR1 is SGHVS and CDR2 is FQNEAQ. The CDR3 is made up of 19 amino acids. The V end lost 1 base, the J end lost 1 base, and 22 bases lay between the germline ends. Here the CDR3 reads CASSLVQGRLAYRQETQYF. CDR3 in DNA: TGTGCCAGCAGCTTAGTACAGGGGCGACTAGCGTATCGCCAAGAGACCCAGTACTTC.

V and J are TRBV19 and TRBJ1-1, with D possibly TRBD1 on 5 matching bases. CDR1 and CDR2 from the germline V gene are LNHDA and SQIVND (reference sequence). Trimming shortened V by 6 bases and J by 8 bases, and 19 bases separated the two germline ends. CDR3 length: 14 amino acids. This CDR3 is CASRSGRAYTEAFF. CDR3 coding DNA: TGTGCCAGTAGGTCGGGCAGGGCATATACGGAAGCTTTCTTT. Based on the CDR3 plus reference TRBV19 and TRBJ1-1, the full variable domain is DGGITQSPKYLFRKEGQNVTLSCEQNLNHDAMYWYRQDPGQGLRLIYYSQIVNDFQKGDIAEGYSVSREKKESFPLTVTSAQKNPTAFYLCASRSGRAYTEAFFGQGTRLTVV.

V usage is TRBV6-5 and J usage is TRBJ1-2, with 8 bases identical to TRBD1. The trim removed 10 bases at V and 7 bases at J, leaving 5 bases unmatched. This CDR3 region has 11 residues. Germline V CDR1 and CDR2: MNHEY, SVGAGI. The DNA of the CDR3 is TGTGCCACCACGCAGGGGGCTGGCTACACCTTC. It is translated as CATTQGAGYTF.

This sequence joins TRBV19 and TRBJ2-2, with D possibly matching TRBD2 (5 bases). Germline V lookup: CDR1 LNHDA, CDR2 SQIVND (reference sequence). The CDR3 is 15 amino acids. Trimming cost V 1 base and J 4 bases, with 10 bases left between them. CDR3 DNA sequence: TGTGCCAGTAGTATAGTGGGGAGTAGCACCGGGGAGCTGTTTTTT. Translation: CASSIVGSSTGELFF. The complete variable domain, with remaining parts taken from reference TRBV19 and TRBJ2-2, reads DGGITQSPKYLFRKEGQNVTLSCEQNLNHDAMYWYRQDPGQGLRLIYYSQIVNDFQKGDIAEGYSVSREKKESFPLTVTSAQKNPTAFYLCASSIVGSSTGELFFGEGSRLTVL.

The chain is built from TRBV27 and TRBJ1-5; maybe TRBD1 (6 bases). V gave up 4 bases and J gave up 6 bases, with 10 bases separating them. The V gene's germline CDR1 is MNHEY and CDR2 SMNVEV (reference sequence). The length of the CDR3 is 13 residues. CDR3 residues: CASSYRAGQPQHF. In DNA, the CDR3 is TGTGCCAGCAGTTACAGGGCCGGTCAGCCCCAGCATTTT.

This rearrangement joins TRBV4-1 to TRBJ2-5; 9 nucleotides align to TRBD1. The DNA matches TRBJ2-7 better at its end, which makes the J call doubtful. CDR3 length equals 16 residues. The germline V gene encodes CDR1 MGHRA and CDR2 YSYEKL. In DNA, the CDR3 is TGCGCCAGCAGCCAAGATAGCAACAGGGGGCTGTACGAGCAGTACTTC. It encodes CASSQDSNRGLYEQYF.

This chain joins TRBV14 and TRBJ2-7, with D hard to call. The CDR3 consists of 13 residues. Looked up from germline, CDR1 is SGHDN and CDR2 is FVKESK. The ends were cut back, 1 base at V and 4 bases at J, with 8 bases in the middle. The CDR3 loop is CASSQAPGYEQYF. DNA of the CDR3: TGTGCCAGCAGCCAAGCCCCCGGGTACGAGCAGTACTTC.